These 29 T cell receptor beta chains were sequenced from one sample in a study of blood T cell repertoires in COVID-19. The assay was immunoSEQ multiplex PCR, and TCRdb's table has in-frame clones only and misses some. The sample includes 150,000 to 200,000 clones, roughly four fifths of them seen just once. Sequencing was performed on peripheral blood. The origin of the receptors is a woman of 80 years or more with COVID-19, enrolled during active disease.

This sequence joins TRBV28 and TRBJ2-7; a weak D match, TRBD2 (6 bases). The CDR3 runs 13 residues. The V gene's germline CDR1 is MDHEN and CDR2 SYDVKM. V shed 8 bases and J shed 3 bases, with 14 bases lying between them. CDR3 sequence: CASRLPGLYEQYF. In DNA, the CDR3 is TGTGCCAGCCGACTCCCGGGACTCTACGAGCAGTACTTC.

The rearrangement links TRBV2 to TRBJ1-2; no clear D gene. This CDR3 region has 18 residues. Trimming left V 2 bases short and J 0 bases short, with 19 bases between. CDR1 SNHLY and CDR2 FYNNEI come from the germline V gene. The chain's CDR3 is CASSESWADVGANYGYTF. The CDR3 nucleotides read TGTGCCAGCAGTGAATCGTGGGCAGACGTGGGAGCTAACTATGGCTACACCTTC.

The chain links TRBV7-3 to TRBJ2-2; D perhaps matches TRBD1 (6 bases). Germline CDR1 and CDR2: SGHTA and FQGTGA. V was trimmed by 7 bases and J by 3 bases, leaving 12 bases between them. This CDR3 contains 14 residues. CDR3 sequence reads: CASTLQGDTGELFF. The CDR3 bases are TGTGCCAGCACGTTACAGGGCGACACCGGGGAGCTGTTTTTT.

The V call is TRBV10-3, the J call TRBJ2-7, with TRBD1 identical over 7 bases. Germline CDR1 is ENHRY and CDR2 is SYGVKD. Losses at the gene ends were 7 bases for V and 2 bases for J; bases not matched to a gene: 8. The length of the CDR3 is 14 residues. CDR3 nucleotide sequence: TGTGCCATCAACGAAGAGGGGGCACCCTACGAGCAGTACTTC. This encodes CAINEEGAPYEQYF.

A single count supports this clone. This chain's CDR3 is CASSSRQYNEQFF. CDR3 DNA: TGTGCCAGCTCCAGCCGACAGTACAATGAGCAGTTCTTC. The chain employs TRBV6-5 and TRBJ2-1, with D tentatively TRBD1 (5 bases). V was trimmed by 8 bases and J by 4 bases, leaving 12 bases between them. Per the germline V gene, CDR1 is MNHEY and CDR2 is SVGAGI. The CDR3 has 13 amino acids.

This sequence joins TRBV7-9 and TRBJ2-5; D call uncertain. V was trimmed by 5 bases and J by 4 bases, leaving 5 bases between them. This CDR3 is built from 11 residues. Germline values: CDR1 SEHNR, CDR2 FQNEAQ (reference sequence). The CDR3 bases are TGTGCCAGCAGCGACTCAGAGACCCAGTACTTC. Protein product: CASSDSETQYF.

V and J are TRBV30 and TRBJ1-2; maybe TRBD1 (5 bases). The CDR3 is made up of 14 amino acids. Germline values: CDR1 GTSNPN, CDR2 SVGIG (reference sequence). V was pared by 4 bases and J by 4 bases, with 16 bases between. The CDR3 reads CAWNGQGFFYGYTF. The DNA for the CDR3 is TGTGCCTGGAACGGTCAGGGCTTTTTCTATGGCTACACCTTC.

In this sample, this clone turned up a few times. The rearrangement links TRBV9 to TRBJ1-4; 8 positions match TRBD1. Trimming took 2 bases from V and 2 from J; bases not matched to a gene: 2. Germline CDR1 is SGDLS and CDR2 is YYNGEE. The CDR3 is 15 residues long. The CDR3 loop is CASSVTGATNEKLFF. CDR3 DNA: TGTGCCAGCAGCGTGACAGGGGCCACTAATGAAAAACTGTTTTTT.

V gene TRBV6-5 combines with J gene TRBJ2-7; a possible D gene is TRBD1 (5 bases). The CDR3 contains 13 residues. Per germline, CDR1 MNHEY and CDR2 SVGAGI. V was pared by 2 bases and J by 3 bases, with 8 bases between. The CDR3 coding sequence is TGTGCCAGCAGTTACGACAGTGGCTACGAGCAGTACTTC. It codes for CASSYDSGYEQYF.

This clone was seen a handful of times. The chain combines TRBV6-2 or TRBV6-3 with TRBJ1-5, with D tentatively TRBD1 (6 bases). The CDR3 is made up of 15 amino acids. Germline V gene lookup returns CDR1 MNHEY and CDR2 SVGEGT. Trimming pared 6 bases from V and 4 bases from J, leaving 16 bases between. The CDR3 protein is CASSRTGYGNQPQHF. CDR3 nucleotide sequence: TGTGCCAGCAGCAGAACAGGGTACGGGAATCAGCCCCAGCATTTT.

The gene calls are TRBV2 and TRBJ2-7, with 7 bases aligning to TRBD2. This CDR3 spans 14 amino acids. V was pared by 7 bases and J by 4 bases, with 10 bases of the junction left unmatched. Germline V gene sequence: CDR1 SNHLY, CDR2 FYNNEI. The CDR3 sequence is CASIRGTGGYEQYF. The CDR3 DNA follows: TGTGCCAGCATTCGGGGGACGGGGGGTTACGAGCAGTACTTC.

This clone has only one observation. V gene TRBV2 combines with J gene TRBJ1-6; D uncertain. Trimming cost V 6 bases and J 7 bases, with 19 bases left between them. Germline V gene lookup returns CDR1 SNHLY and CDR2 FYNNEI. This CDR3 is 16 amino acids long. The CDR3 protein is CASRESPGVPNSPLHF. DNA of the CDR3: TGTGCCAGCAGGGAATCCCCCGGGGTTCCGAATTCACCCCTCCACTTT.

The chain links TRBV3-1 (or the pseudogene TRBV3-2) to TRBJ2-7; TRBD2 agrees at 8 bases. Germline V gene sequence: CDR1 LGHDT, CDR2 YNNKEL (reference sequence). This CDR3 comprises 15 residues. Trimming took 2 bases from V and 4 from J; bases not matched to a gene: 7. The CDR3 region is CASSQRSQRGYEQYF. The CDR3 coding sequence is TGTGCCAGCAGCCAAAGGTCCCAGCGGGGGTACGAGCAGTACTTC.

The chain links TRBV19 to TRBJ2-1, with TRBD2 matching 12 bases. With 5 bases clipped from V and 3 bases from J, the junction kept 8 bases outside the gene matches. Germline V gene sequence: CDR1 LNHDA, CDR2 SQIVND (reference sequence). This CDR3 is built from 17 residues. The CDR3 DNA sequence: TGTGCCAGTAGTGGCCCTAGCGGGAGGGCCTTCTACAATGAGCAGTTCTTC. Encoded protein: CASSGPSGRAFYNEQFF.

This chain uses TRBV13 with TRBJ1-2, with 9 bases identical to TRBD1. V shed 4 bases and J 5 bases; nucleotides not matched to a gene: 20. The CDR3 totals 19 residues. The V gene's germline CDR1 is PRHDT and CDR2 FYEKMQ (reference sequence). The CDR3: CASSSHLARASGQGYGYTF. CDR3 nucleotide sequence: TGTGCCAGCAGCTCTCACTTAGCCCGGGCATCGGGACAGGGTTATGGCTACACCTTC.

CDR3 residues: CASSVTGKAGELFF. In nucleotides, the CDR3 is TGTGCCAGCAGTGTGACAGGAAAAGCCGGGGAGCTGTTTTTT. This chain joins TRBV6-2 or TRBV6-3 and TRBJ2-2; a possible D gene is TRBD1 (6 bases). The CDR3 totals 14 residues. Germline CDR1 reads MNHEY; CDR2 reads SVGEGT. V was clipped by 5 bases and J by 6 bases, with 13 bases between them.

This clone was seen more than once but under ten times. The chain uses TRBV28 and TRBJ1-1; D is perhaps TRBD1 (5 bases). The CDR3 consists of 13 residues. V gave up 2 bases and J gave up 4 bases, with 8 bases separating them. CDR1 and CDR2 from the germline V gene are MDHEN and SYDVKM. CDR3 sequence reads: CASSLRGFTEAFF. Written as DNA, the CDR3 is TGTGCCAGCAGTTTAAGGGGTTTCACTGAAGCTTTCTTT.

The chain employs TRBV2 and TRBJ2-7; 8 bases fit TRBD1. There are 13 residues in the CDR3. From germline, CDR1 is SNHLY and CDR2 FYNNEI. The J segment lost 3 bases and the V segment lost 7 bases, leaving 5 bases of the junction unmatched. CDR3 amino acids: CASNGQGFYEQYF. The CDR3 DNA sequence: TGTGCCAGCAACGGACAGGGATTCTACGAGCAGTACTTC.

A single count supports this clone. The rearrangement uses TRBV5-1 and TRBJ1-5; no definite D call. Trimming left V 6 bases short and J 7 bases short, with 8 bases between. The CDR3 runs 11 residues. Germline CDR1 is SGHRS and CDR2 is YFSETQ. The CDR3 DNA reads as TGCGCCAGCACCTCGGGGCAGCCCCAGCATTTT. It translates to CASTSGQPQHF.

This chain connects TRBV2 to TRBJ2-2, with D maybe TRBD1 (5 bases). CDR3 length: 14 amino acids. Germline-derived CDR1 and CDR2 are SNHLY and FYNNEI. V was clipped by 8 bases and J by 4 bases, with 14 bases between them. The CDR3 region has the DNA TGTGCCAGCGGGTTGGTAAGGGGCACCGGGGAGCTGTTTTTT. Translating it yields CASGLVRGTGELFF.

The rearrangement uses TRBV5-4 and TRBJ1-2, with D tentatively TRBD1 (6 bases). There are 14 residues in the CDR3. Germline loops: CDR1 SGHNT, CDR2 YYREEE (reference sequence). V lost 3 bases and J lost 3, with 12 bases in between. Here the CDR3 reads CASSSKTGYYGYTF. In DNA, the CDR3 is TGTGCCAGCAGCTCCAAAACAGGGTACTATGGCTACACCTTC.

In its sample, this clone was seen once. The chain has TRBV14 and TRBJ2-7; possible D gene TRBD1, 6 bases. Between the trimmed V and J ends, which lost 2 bases and 4 bases, there was a span of 6 bases. CDR3 length: 12 amino acids. From germline, CDR1 is SGHDN and CDR2 FVKESK. The CDR3 nucleotides read TGTGCCAGCAGCCAAACAGGGTACGAGCAGTACTTC. This gives the protein CASSQTGYEQYF.

The J gene is TRBJ2-1, the V gene TRBV4-1; TRBD1 agrees at 8 bases. Looked up from germline, CDR1 is MGHRA and CDR2 is YSYEKL. The CDR3 is 16 amino acids. V was pared by 3 bases and J by 4 bases, with 8 bases of the junction left unmatched. As DNA, the CDR3 is TGCGCCAGCAGCCATGGACAGGGAGGCCGGTACAATGAGCAGTTCTTC. Its protein product is CASSHGQGGRYNEQFF.

The V call is TRBV5-1, the J call TRBJ2-1, with 8 positions matching TRBD2. J gave up 0 bases and V 4 bases, and 9 bases lay outside the gene matches. Germline lookup yields CDR1 SGHRS and CDR2 YFSETQ. The CDR3 consists of 17 residues. The chain's CDR3 is CASSRGTSGDSYNEQFF. CDR3 coding DNA: TGCGCCAGCAGCCGCGGGACTAGTGGTGACTCCTACAATGAGCAGTTCTTC.

The V call is TRBV29-1, the J call TRBJ1-1; the match to TRBD1 covers 9 bases. V was clipped by 7 bases and J by 2 bases; unmatched bases: 5. CDR3 length: 13 amino acids. Germline lookup yields CDR1 SQVTM and CDR2 ANQGSEA. Here the CDR3 reads CSAWDRVNTEAFF. The DNA of the CDR3 is TGCAGCGCTTGGGACAGGGTCAACACTGAAGCTTTCTTT.

The V and J genes are TRBV19 and TRBJ2-3; D perhaps matches TRBD2 (5 bases). The CDR3 runs to 14 residues. Per the germline V gene, CDR1 is LNHDA and CDR2 is SQIVND (reference sequence). V was trimmed by 7 bases and J by 0 bases, leaving 11 bases between them. The CDR3 coding sequence is TGTGCCAGTACCAGCGGATCTAGCACAGATACGCAGTATTTT. Protein sequence: CASTSGSSTDTQYF.

The genes are TRBV6-6 and TRBJ2-5; D may be TRBD1 (5 bases). Between the trimmed V and J ends, which lost 6 bases and 5 bases, there was a span of 13 bases. The CDR3 length is 13 residues. CDR1 MNHNY and CDR2 SVGAGI come from the germline V gene (reference sequence). CDR3 nucleotide sequence: TGTGCCAGCAGGGAAAGGGGCAGGGAGACCCAGTACTTC. It translates to CASRERGRETQYF.

The gene calls are TRBV7-9 and TRBJ2-5, with 15 nucleotides matching TRBD2. The CDR3 is made up of 17 amino acids. Losses at the gene ends were 5 bases for V and 2 bases for J; bases not matched to a gene: 6. Germline V gene data show CDR1 as SEHNR and CDR2 as FQNEAQ (reference sequence). CDR3 DNA: TGTGCCAGCAGCGTGGGACTAGCGGGGGGCGCACAAGAGACCCAGTACTTC. Translated: CASSVGLAGGAQETQYF.

J is TRBJ1-6 and V is TRBV5-8; TRBD1 agrees at 7 bases. J gave up 10 bases and V 4 bases, and 11 bases lay outside the gene matches. Germline values: CDR1 SGHTS, CDR2 YDEGEE. The CDR3 extends over 15 amino acids. As DNA, the CDR3 is TGTGCCAGCAGCCTGGAGGGGGCCCCCTGGTCACCCCTCCACTTT. Translating gives CASSLEGAPWSPLHF.